The source of this T cell receptor (beta chain) is a study of blood T cell repertoires in COVID-19. Whole-study context: The United States, Italy and Spain provided the acute and convalescent COVID-19 samples. The cDNA or gDNA used as material had been derived from T cells, B-cell-depleted T cells, or PBMCs.

Assay used: immunoSEQ multiplex PCR; TCRdb lists only in-frame clones, some missing. The sample yields 25,000 to 35,000 clones, roughly nine tenths seen once. The V gene end was trimmed by 0 bases and the J gene end by 7 bases; junction bases not matched to a gene: 4. Germline CDR1 reads SGHDT; CDR2 reads YYEEEE. There are 14 residues in the CDR3. This TCR came from a man older than 75 with acute or convalescent COVID-19. The rearrangement joins TRBV5-6 to TRBJ1-3; 7 bases are shared with TRBD1. The sequenced material came from peripheral blood. In nucleotides, the CDR3 is TGTGCCAGCAGCTTGGAAGCCAGGGGGAACACCATATATTTT. Translated: CASSLEARGNTIYF.